This T cell receptor (beta chain) comes out of a study of blood T cell repertoires in COVID-19. Study-level information: Sample material is recorded as cDNA or gDNA derived from T cells, B-cell-depleted T cells, or PBMCs.

Measured with immunoSEQ multiplex PCR; TCRdb has only the in-frame clones, and not every one. The top ten clones hold 8% to 9.5% of a sample with approximately 320,000 clones, approximately 88% of them seen once. The trim removed 3 bases at V and 6 bases at J, leaving 9 bases unmatched. Germline V gene lookup returns CDR1 SGHDT and CDR2 YYEEEE. There are 16 residues in the CDR3. Residents of 24 US areas, aged about 18 to 89 years, made up the participants. Grouping used clinical history reported by participants in a survey and questionnaire. Donors in Cohort 3 who had recovered were those with two negative PCRs, healthcare professional clearance, or resolution of their symptoms.

The TCR sequence derives from a young woman who had recovered from COVID-19. The chain links TRBV5-6 to TRBJ1-6, with TRBD1 matching 7 bases. Sequenced: PBMCs or T cells enriched from blood (not recorded which). The CDR3 nucleotides are TGTGCCAGCAGCTCCACCCCGGGACAGTCTAATTCACCCCTCCACTTT. It specifies CASSSTPGQSNSPLHF.